In its sample, the clone carrying this T cell receptor beta chain was seen many times. Its antigen is not known. The sample belongs to a study of T cell repertoires in cytomegalovirus infection. Overall study findings and caveats: The ex vivo response was dominated by HLA-C-restricted CMV-specific TCR beta clonotypes. Cumulative frequency of public TCR beta families picked out carriers of CMV plus the relevant HLA.

From the reads, TCRdb called clonotypes with MiXCR, one entry per CDR3 protein. The data contain 100,000 to 150,000 distinct CDR3 sequences, 8% to 9% of them singletons. Germline trimming cut 3 bases from V and 3 bases from J; bases unmatched to any gene: 5. Germline CDR1 MDHEN, CDR2 SYDVKM. The CDR3 spans 14 residues. The chain combines TRBV28 with TRBJ2-7; 7 positions match TRBD2. The sample comprised PBMCs. This TCR was recovered from a human donor in good health (CMV status not recorded). Some clones in this sample may be carry-over from other donors' samples. CDR3 nucleotides: TGTGCCAGCAGTTTCCCGGGGGGACTCTACGAGCAGTACTTC. This sequence encodes CASSFPGGLYEQYF.